Listed below are T cell receptor beta chains from one sample, sequenced in a study of blood T cell repertoires in COVID-19. The method was immunoSEQ multiplex PCR; TCRdb's version includes in-frame clones alone and lacks a portion of them. This sample carries tens of thousands of clones, around four fifths of them seen once, and the ten largest clones take around 30%. The sample consisted of peripheral blood. These receptor sequences come from a human donor in a cohort sampled during active COVID-19. Both conserved end residues are part of each CDR3. D genes are given only for firm matches.

j_gene | v_gene | d_gene | CDR3aa
TRBJ2-3 | TRBV5-3 | . | CARSLTGKVLGQYF
TRBJ2-2 | TRBV9 | TRBD2 | CASSDGTSGSSRTGELFF
TRBJ1-1 | TRBV3-1/TRBV3-2 | . | CASSQAAGPQGGAFF
TRBJ2-3 | TRBV5-4 | . | CASSFSGGRRTDTQYF
TRBJ1-5 | TRBV7-9 | . | CASTKRRGDSNQPQHF
TRBJ2-3 | TRBV9 | . | CASNSQGALTDTQYF
TRBJ2-7 | TRBV4-3 | . | CASSQESAGLGSEQYF
TRBJ1-1 | TRBV5-1 | TRBD1 | CASSFDRVGTEAFF
TRBJ2-7 | TRBV30 | TRBD1 | CAWSFLDRGYEQYF
TRBJ2-7 | TRBV7-2 | . | CASSLSYGLIYEQYF
TRBJ2-7 | TRBV6-1 | . | CASSEGTASYEQYF
TRBJ1-1 | TRBV2 | TRBD1 | CASRGQGNTEAFF
TRBJ2-1 | TRBV9 | . | CASSTTRGGPPNEQFF
TRBJ2-7 | TRBV4-1 | . | CASSLQGDSEQYF
TRBJ2-5 | TRBV5-1 | . | CASSKWETQETQYF
TRBJ2-7 | TRBV18 | . | CASSPGQLYEQYF
TRBJ2-5 | TRBV29-1 | TRBD1 | CSVVLLGQGAWGKETQYF
TRBJ2-5 | TRBV4-1 | TRBD1 | CASSQAEVGQGYQETQYF
TRBJ2-3 | TRBV5-5 | . | CASSLGQRVAGTQYF
TRBJ2-7 | TRBV14 | . | CASSQVARRGEQYF
TRBJ1-1 | TRBV7-2 | . | CASSAISGVATEAFF
TRBJ2-7 | TRBV19 | . | CASSRQGSEQYF
TRBJ2-2 | TRBV11-3 | . | CASSRNGDTGELFF
TRBJ2-5 | TRBV5-5 | TRBD2 | CASSLAPSGGQETQYF
TRBJ2-7 | TRBV5-1 | . | CASSRSYEQYF
TRBJ2-3 | TRBV5-6 | TRBD2 | CASSSTLALGQYF
TRBJ1-1 | TRBV6-6 | TRBD1 | CASSYRDRAEAFF
TRBJ1-3 | TRBV2 | TRBD1 | CASSFGQGPSGNTIYF
TRBJ2-3 | TRBV6-5 | TRBD2 | CASTSGGFRTDTQYF
TRBJ1-4 | TRBV6-5 | . | CASSRGLSNEKLFF
TRBJ2-3 | TRBV28 | TRBD2 | CASSLSLAETDTQYF
TRBJ2-1 | TRBV15 | TRBD2 | CATSRLLAGGPGNEQFF
TRBJ1-4 | TRBV5-1 | TRBD1 | CASSSLFSSTGQGEKLFF
TRBJ1-2 | TRBV6-1 | TRBD1 | CASSEAVGQGEGYTF
TRBJ2-1 | TRBV5-1 | . | CASSLPGEVNEQFF
TRBJ1-6 | TRBV5-1 | TRBD1 | CASSFGQGASTLHF
TRBJ1-6 | TRBV30 | . | CAWDQGHRSPFESLHF
TRBJ1-2 | TRBV3-1/TRBV3-2 | . | CASSFLQGWSGYGYTF
TRBJ2-1 | TRBV19 | TRBD2 | CASSIGRTSGRYNEQFF